This TCR beta chain appears in the sequencing data of a study of T-cell reconstitution after alpha-beta-depleted transplantation in children (dated by TCRdb to the mid-2010s). Regarding the study in general: Using TCR repertoire profiling, the study quantitatively followed how T-cell immune reconstitution unfolded in children after TCRalphabeta/CD19-depleted allogeneic hematopoietic cell transplantation. Overall results and qualifications from the work: In some patients, the high TCRbeta diversity seen at day 60 was put down to recipient T cells and intrathymic progenitors that had survived conditioning. Over the following months the frequencies of hyperexpanded clones went down, and after one year T-cell counts and TCRbeta diversity were mostly credited to newly produced T cells. The apparently early alphabetaT-cell count recovery about two months after transplant was reportedly dependent on only several hundred rapidly expanded clones derived from non-depleted graft cells.

The germline V gene (reference sequence) provides CDR1 LNHDA and CDR2 SQIVND. Its CDR3 holds 14 amino acids, cysteine through phenylalanine. The kept DNA is CDR3 alone, 42 bases in frame from the first base. The trim is 1 base for V and 11 bases for J, with a gap of 17 bases between the germline ends. A word on this clonotype: This receptor's antigen is unknown. No qualities accompany the bases; no much larger clone lies one base away.

Sample treatment or condition, as interpreted from the label and publication: allogeneic hematopoietic cell transplantation with graft depleted of TCRalphabeta T cells and CD19 B cells. The children who served as transplant recipients had been given grafts of TCRalphabeta/CD19-depleted allogeneic hematopoietic cells. The protocol used for the library was PCR. TCRdb names Illumina HiSeq 2500 as the instrument used. TCR libraries were prepared with molecular barcoding, using unique molecular identifiers to normalize TCRbeta repertoire quantification. The public reads were quality trimmed at Q25 with fastp and then assembled into clones with MiXCR by TCRdb, keeping productive beta chains. Each CDR3 protein appears once, grouped with its most common genes and DNA. This sample is represented by about 900,000 distinct CDR3 sequences; roughly 29% of them were singletons. More than 25% of the sample belongs to the ten largest clones.

The chain joins TRBV19 to TRBJ1-1; the D gene cannot be named for sure. Material: PBMCs, mostly from graft donor cells, obtained 360 days after TCRalphabeta/CD19-depleted stem cell transplant. This sequence was found in a boy under two years old who had a stem cell transplant for SCID, so the T cells may come from the graft donor. The CDR3 corresponds to CASSIGFSAAGAFF. Read as DNA, the sequence is TGTGCCAGTAGTATAGGCTTCAGCGCCGCTGGGGCTTTCTTT.